The clone carrying this T cell receptor (beta chain) came up once. Its specificity is not known. V gave up 2 bases and J gave up 0 bases, with 5 bases separating them. This CDR3 is built from 14 residues. CDR1 MGHDK and CDR2 SYGVNS come from the germline V gene. The entry originates in a study of post-analysis software for immune sequencing data. Researchers reported that TCR beta cDNA libraries carried unique molecular identifiers. TCRdb analysed the PCR reads with MiXCR anew, one entry per CDR3 protein. The table lists around 710,000 distinct CDR3 sequences, 46% of them singletons. Study results and limitations: The study found TRBV5-6, TRBV5-1 and TRBV20-1 among roughly 5 TRBV segments more frequent in patients than controls.

The rearrangement uses TRBV25-1 and TRBJ2-1, with D uncertain. The source is a girl aged 10 to 17 with multiple sclerosis. Material for sequencing was blood. CDR3 amino acids: CASSELSSYNEQFF. CDR3 in DNA: TGTGCCAGCAGTGAACTTAGCTCCTACAATGAGCAGTTCTTC.